This T cell receptor beta chain was sequenced in a study of PD-L1 blockade in urothelial cancer. Turning to the study itself: Timepoints chosen for blood analysis were 3 weeks (second dose) and 6 weeks after treatment start.

In the case of this clone: As yet, its antigen is unknown.

From germline, CDR1 is MDHEN and CDR2 SYDVKM. V lost 6 bases and J 6 bases, leaving 15 bases between the germline ends. CDR3 size: 13 residues. Study-level findings and limits: Better progression-free and overall survival followed lower pretreatment blood clonality.

The repertoire was sequenced with immunoSEQ multiplex PCR; TCRdb's copy has only in-frame clones and lacks some. The top ten hold about 15% of the sample, which has just under 45,000 clones, about 83% seen once. Time point reported: peripheral blood 6 weeks after treatment start. Urothelial carcinoma affected the patients, and it was locally advanced or metastatic. Sequenced material: PBMCs, taken around atezolizumab (anti-PD-L1) treatment. This rearrangement joins TRBV28 to TRBJ2-7; possible D gene TRBD1, 6 bases. This TCR was sampled from a man aged 55-75 years with urothelial cancer. The CDR3 reads CASSRQDPGEQYF. In nucleotides, the CDR3 is TGTGCCAGCAGCCGACAGGATCCCGGCGAGCAGTACTTC.